A selection of T cell receptor beta chains follows, all from one sample in a study of human T cells and chemical hapten exposure. TCRdb independently ran MiXCR on the RACE reads; one entry per CDR3 protein. Of roughly 360,000 distinct CDR3 sequences in the sample, approximately 5% were seen once. The input for sequencing was whole blood, taken in connection with sensitization to the hapten diphenylcyclopropenone (DPC). These receptors all come from a woman between 45 and 60 years old with alopecia areata. Some clones in this sample may be carry-over from other donors' samples. CDR3s leave out the opening cysteine and the closing phenylalanine or tryptophan. A D gene is named only where the DNA matches it firmly.

V gene	D gene	J gene	CDR3 protein
TRBV25-1	.	TRBJ2-7	ASRQGRAYEQY
TRBV18	.	TRBJ1-2	ASSTNTDSPNGYT
TRBV6-1	.	TRBJ1-4	ASSPRIGTNEKLF
TRBV2	TRBD1	TRBJ2-7	ATAWDSTYEQY
TRBV12-3/TRBV12-4	TRBD2	TRBJ2-2	ASTLSGGPFVNTGELF
TRBV24-1	.	TRBJ1-5	ATSSGLGGNQPQH
TRBV6-1	TRBD2	TRBJ2-1	ASILGLGGTNEQF
TRBV29-1	.	TRBJ2-2	SVDLRGTGELF
TRBV12-3/TRBV12-4	.	TRBJ1-2	ASSKDTNYGYT
TRBV15	.	TRBJ1-2	ATSRDSPGGYT
TRBV20-1	TRBD1	TRBJ1-5	SVPFRDRANQPQH
TRBV7-2	TRBD1	TRBJ1-1	ASSRAGGRPLNTEAF
TRBV7-9	.	TRBJ1-5	ASSLLGQGQPQH
TRBV10-3	.	TRBJ2-5	AISEGRYQETQY
TRBV9	.	TRBJ2-7	ASSVAGQGYEQY